The rows below give T cell receptor beta chains drawn from one sample of a study of Tregs in tolerant kidney transplant recipients. Only in-frame clones appear in the TCRdb table, and some are missing; sequencing was by immunoSEQ multiplex PCR. The data show fewer than 150,000 clones, around 91% seen once. Specimen: CD4+ T cells from blood. These receptors came from a human donor in good health. CDR3s include the opening cysteine and the closing phenylalanine or tryptophan. D genes are given only for firm matches. Size values are once, few and many counts, or a class for expanded clones, and some rows have none.

>TRBV5-6|NA|NA|TRBJ2-6
TGTGCCAGCAGCTTGGGGACGGAGCTCTTGGCCAACGTCCTGACTTTC
CASSLGTELLANVLTF
>TRBV27|NA|NA|TRBJ1-5
TGTGCCAGCAGTTTATTTGGGCAGAATCAGCCCCAGCATTTT
CASSLFGQNQPQHF
>TRBV6-5|once|NA|TRBJ2-3
TGTGCCAGCAGTTCCCCCAATACGCAGTATTTT
CASSSPNTQYF
>TRBV4-1|NA|TRBD2|TRBJ2-5
TGCGCCAGCAGCCAAGGGGACAGCGTAGGGACTAGCGGGGGGGAGACCCAGTACTTC
CASSQGDSVGTSGGETQYF
>TRBV5-1|once|TRBD1|TRBJ1-2
TGCGCCAGCAGCTTGGCAGGGACAGGGAAAGGCTACACCTTC
CASSLAGTGKGYTF
>TRBV30|NA|TRBD2|TRBJ2-7
TGTGCCTGGAGTGTACTAGCGGGAGGCCTAGGCGAGCAGTACTTC
CAWSVLAGGLGEQYF
>TRBV7-6|few|NA|TRBJ2-3
TGTGCCAGCAGCTCTGGGGGAACCGGCACAGATACGCAGTATTTT
CASSSGGTGTDTQYF
>TRBV7-8|NA|NA|TRBJ1-1
TGTGCCAGCAGCCCTACAGTGAGGGCGGGCACTGAAGCTTTCTTT
CASSPTVRAGTEAFF
>TRBV18|NA|NA|TRBJ1-1
TGTGCCAGCTCACCGGAGCAAGGGCATAACACTGAAGCTTTCTTT
CASSPEQGHNTEAFF
>TRBV7-9|NA|TRBD1|TRBJ2-5
TGTGCCAGCAGCTATACGGGTCACAGGGGCGGGGAGACCCAGTACTTC
CASSYTGHRGGETQYF
>TRBV6-1|NA|TRBD2|TRBJ2-1
TGTGCCAGCACCCGGGAGGGGCCCTCCTACAATGAGCAGTTCTTC
CASTREGPSYNEQFF
>TRBV2|NA|TRBD1|TRBJ1-2
TGTGCCAGCAGGCGACAGGGGGCTACCGTGGCTGGCTACACCTTC
CASRRQGATVAGYTF
>TRBV7-2|NA|NA|TRBJ2-7
TGTGCCAGCAGCCCCTATAGGGAGCAGTACTTC
CASSPYREQYF
>TRBV5-4|NA|TRBD2|TRBJ2-7
TGTGCCAGCAGCTTGCAAGGACTAGGTGAAAACGAGCAGTACTTC
CASSLQGLGENEQYF
>TRBV6-5|NA|TRBD1|TRBJ1-3
TGTGCCAGCAGTGGGACAGGGGGCAGAAACACCATATATTTT
CASSGTGGRNTIYF
>TRBV7-8|NA|NA|TRBJ1-2
TGTGCCAGCAGCTTAGATCGACAGGTCAACTATGGCTACACCTTC
CASSLDRQVNYGYTF
>TRBV7-9|NA|TRBD2|TRBJ2-1
TGTGCCAGCAGCTTGCCGCCGGGGCGCGGGAGCTCCTACAATGAGCAGTTCTTC
CASSLPPGRGSSYNEQFF
>TRBV11-1|NA|NA|TRBJ1-1
TGTGCCAGCAGCTTCCTAGACAGTCCTCGGACCCAAGCTTTCTTT
CASSFLDSPRTQAFF
>TRBV9|NA|NA|TRBJ1-1
TGTGCCAGCAGCGTAGACATTAACACTGAAGCTTTCTTT
CASSVDINTEAFF
>TRBV5-1|NA|NA|TRBJ1-1
TGCGCCAGCAGCTTGGGCAGGGAGTTTGGTGACACTGAAGCTTTCTTT
CASSLGREFGDTEAFF
>TRBV19|NA|NA|TRBJ1-1
TGTGCCAGTAGCCTCGGGACTGGCGCTGAAGCTTTCTTT
CASSLGTGAEAFF
>TRBV7-9|once|NA|TRBJ1-1
TGTGCCAGCAGCTTCTCTAGACCCACCAAGAACACTGAAGCTTTCTTT
CASSFSRPTKNTEAFF